This T cell receptor (beta chain) originates from a study of blood T cell repertoires in COVID-19 (dated by TCRdb to about 2020). The study in broad terms: Collaborator samples came from the United States, Italy and Spain and covered acute and convalescent phases of COVID-19. Deeply sampled blood TCRbeta repertoires from subjects exposed to, actively infected with, or recovered from COVID-19 were included in the dataset. A de-identified subject ID, COVID-19 status, age in years and sex were almost always included in the sample metadata. The material from the prospective study consisted of cDNA or gDNA derived from T cells, B-cell-depleted T cells, or PBMCs. The repertoires were made available in a free public database intended to serve as a resource for research on the immune response to SARS-CoV-2. Samples came from the ongoing ImmuneRACE study (first 160 participants) plus 1,254 subjects from 6 global collaborators. HLA class I and class II types, where available, came from metadata supplied by the sample provider rather than from assay-based typing. The paper's findings and limits, for the study overall: The quantity of clinical and demographic metadata differed by source and by participant and was supplied without curation.

This clone was counted once. No antigen is known for it. There are no base qualities to consult, and no much larger clone falls within one base. The immunoSEQ Assay, a bias-controlled multiplex PCR, was used to amplify TCRbeta CDR3 regions from genomic DNA. Under the source paper's analysis protocol: Nucleated cell counts per sample were estimated from amplification of reference gene primers within the assay. To quantify the absolute abundance of each unique TCRbeta CDR3 rearrangement, sequence reads were collapsed and filtered. For each sample, productive Simpson clonality was calculated by taking the square root of Simpson's diversity index across productive rearrangements. TCRdb holds this immuneACCESS table with in-frame rearrangements only. Some clones are missing; in checked studies, unresolved V genes explain under half, and the rest has no known cause. V and J calls and clone size are given by that table; D and trimming were obtained from the DNA. The sample table shows about 59,000 clones, and roughly 78% are seen once. The ten largest account for about 3% of the sample.

Collaborating institutions collected whole blood in K2EDTA tubes following their own protocols. For TCRbeta analysis, collaborator samples were shipped as frozen whole blood, as isolated PBMCs, or as DNA extracted from either sample type. The sample consisted of peripheral blood. The TCR originated in a man between 60 and 75 years old with acute or convalescent COVID-19.

CDR3 loop: CASEGGTQYF. Here is the DNA: TGTGCCAGCGAGGGAGGTACGCAGTATTTT. Recombination linked TRBV7-2 to TRBJ2-3; TRBD2 is perhaps the D gene, given 6 matching bases. The cysteine opens and the phenylalanine closes a CDR3 of 10 amino acids. This entry keeps only the CDR3 DNA: 30 bases, framed from base 1. A distance of 8 bases separates the germline ends of V and J, which lose 8 bases and 8 bases respectively. Per the germline V gene, SGHTA is the CDR1 and FQGNSA is the CDR2.